Listed below are T cell receptor beta chains from one sample, sequenced in a study of cytomegalovirus exposure and HLA in healthy donors. The repertoire was sequenced with immunoSEQ multiplex PCR; TCRdb's copy has only in-frame clones and lacks some. The profile shows under 200,000 clones, about 96% of them singletons. Input material: PBMCs. The receptors derive from a woman aged 18-29 years in good health and CMV-seronegative. CDR3s include the opening cysteine and the closing phenylalanine or tryptophan. D genes are given only for firm matches. Clone size appears in some rows only: once, few, many, or a class for an expanded clone.

once,TRBD2,TRBV15,TRBJ2-5,CATSRVRRGGTQYF,TGTGCCACCAGCAGAGTGAGACGGGGGGGGACCCAGTACTTC
-,-,TRBV5-6,TRBJ2-1,CASSFAKTPYNEQFF,TGTGCCAGCAGCTTTGCGAAAACTCCTTACAATGAGCAGTTCTTC
few,-,TRBV4-2,TRBJ2-7,CASSQAGTYEQYF,TGTGCCAGCAGCCAAGCAGGGACCTACGAGCAGTACTTC
-,-,TRBV30,TRBJ1-1,CAWTRGMNTEAFF,TGTGCCTGGACCAGGGGTATGAACACTGAAGCTTTCTTT
-,-,TRBV27,TRBJ2-7,CASSYRQPSSYEQYF,TGTGCCAGCAGTTACCGACAGCCTAGCTCCTACGAGCAGTACTTC
-,-,TRBV7-6,TRBJ2-1,CASSSRLGNEQFF,TGTGCCAGCAGCTCACGACTAGGAAATGAGCAGTTCTTC
-,TRBD2,TRBV11-2,TRBJ2-2,CASSRGTKTGELFF,TGTGCCAGCAGCCGCGGGACTAAGACCGGGGAGCTGTTTTTT
-,-,TRBV6-5,TRBJ1-6,CASRERQNSPLHF,TGTGCCAGCCGAGAGAGGCAGAATTCACCCCTCCACTTT
-,-,TRBV14,TRBJ2-5,CASSQDGRGWETQYF,TGTGCCAGCAGCCAAGATGGCCGAGGGTGGGAGACCCAGTACTTC
-,-,TRBV27,TRBJ2-2,CASSLSRAGELFF,TGTGCCAGCAGTTTATCGAGGGCCGGGGAGCTGTTTTTT
-,-,TRBV7-2,TRBJ2-7,CASSRDRYEQYF,TGTGCCAGCAGCCGTGACAGATACGAGCAGTACTTC
-,-,TRBV11-2,TRBJ2-7,CASSSLRGPSYEQYF,TGTGCCAGCAGCTCCCTGCGGGGGCCCTCCTACGAGCAGTACTTC
-,-,TRBV4-2,TRBJ1-1,CASSRSGTLNTEAFF,TGTGCCAGCAGCCGATCGGGAACCCTGAACACTGAAGCTTTCTTT
-,-,TRBV7-9,TRBJ1-5,CASSLASGKGAQHF,TGTGCCAGCAGCTTAGCGTCAGGAAAGGGGGCCCAGCATTTT
few,-,TRBV4-3,TRBJ1-6,CASSPRTEYSPLHF,TGCGCCAGCAGCCCGAGGACAGAGTATTCACCCCTCCACTTT
-,-,TRBV6-5,TRBJ1-2,CASSYSYRPNYGYTF,TGTGCCAGCAGTTACTCGTACAGGCCAAACTATGGCTACACCTTC
-,-,TRBV7-2,TRBJ1-3,CASSLGGRATGNTIYF,TGTGCCAGCAGCTTAGGGGGCAGGGCAACTGGAAACACCATATATTTT
-,TRBD2,TRBV5-1,TRBJ2-4,CASQLAGFGNIQYF,TGCGCCAGCCAACTAGCGGGGTTCGGAAACATTCAGTACTTC
-,TRBD1,TRBV9,TRBJ1-2,CASSPPTGHRVDYGYTF,TGTGCCAGCAGCCCCCCGACAGGGCATCGGGTGGACTATGGCTACACCTTC
-,-,TRBV14,TRBJ2-7,CASSPDFYEQYF,TGTGCCAGCAGCCCGGACTTCTACGAGCAGTACTTC
-,-,TRBV5-1,TRBJ2-2,CASSSQGKVTGELFF,TGCGCCAGCAGCTCCCAGGGGAAAGTCACCGGGGAGCTGTTTTTT
once,TRBD2,TRBV9,TRBJ2-3,CASSYGPGTSWGTDTQYF,TGTGCCAGCAGCTACGGTCCCGGGACTAGTTGGGGCACAGATACGCAGTATTTT
-,-,TRBV30,TRBJ1-1,CAWSVRGQGRGLYNTEAFF,TGTGCCTGGAGTGTACGAGGCCAGGGTCGGGGGTTATATAACACTGAAGCTTTCTTT
-,TRBD1,TRBV2,TRBJ1-1,CASRTQGQNTEAFF,TGTGCCAGCAGGACACAGGGGCAGAACACTGAAGCTTTCTTT
once,TRBD1,TRBV5-4,TRBJ1-6,CASSLWTGIDSPLHF,TGTGCCAGCAGCTTGTGGACAGGGATTGATTCACCCCTCCACTTT
-,-,TRBV7-2,TRBJ1-1,CASSLDQGMNTEAFF,TGTGCCAGCAGCTTAGATCAGGGGATGAACACTGAAGCTTTCTTT
-,TRBD1,TRBV19,TRBJ1-1,CASSIRGQVDTEAFF,TGTGCCAGTAGCATTCGGGGACAGGTCGACACTGAAGCTTTCTTT